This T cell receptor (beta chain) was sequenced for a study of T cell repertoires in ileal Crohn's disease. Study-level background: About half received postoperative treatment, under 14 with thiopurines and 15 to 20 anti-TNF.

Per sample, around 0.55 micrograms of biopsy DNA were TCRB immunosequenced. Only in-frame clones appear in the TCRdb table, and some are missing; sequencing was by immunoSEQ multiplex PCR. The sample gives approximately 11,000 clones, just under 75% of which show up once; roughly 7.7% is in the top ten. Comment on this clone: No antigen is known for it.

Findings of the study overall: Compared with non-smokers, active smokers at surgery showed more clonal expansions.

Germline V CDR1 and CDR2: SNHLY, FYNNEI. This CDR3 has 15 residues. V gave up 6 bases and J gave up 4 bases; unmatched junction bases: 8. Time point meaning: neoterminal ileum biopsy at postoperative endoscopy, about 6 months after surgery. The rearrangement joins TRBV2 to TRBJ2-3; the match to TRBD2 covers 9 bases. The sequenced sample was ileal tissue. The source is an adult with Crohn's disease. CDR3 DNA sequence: TGTGCCAGCAGCCTATTAGCGGGAGCGTCAGATACGCAGTATTTT. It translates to CASSLLAGASDTQYF.